A single sample is the source of the 5 T cell receptor beta chains below, sequenced in a study of blood T cell repertoires in COVID-19. This table comes from immunoSEQ multiplex PCR, and its TCRdb copy is limited to in-frame clones, with some not included. The profile covers roughly 350,000 clones, with under 95% appearing a single time and roughly 3.4% taken by the ten largest. Sequences were obtained from peripheral blood. The receptors were sampled from a young woman who had recovered from COVID-19.

The chain recombines TRBV10-1 with TRBJ2-3, with 10 bases identical to TRBD2. Germline CDR1 is WNHNN and CDR2 is SYGVQD (reference sequence). Trimming took 3 bases from V and 2 from J; bases not matched to a gene: 5. CDR3 length: 16 residues. CDR3 in DNA: TGCGCCAGCAGTGACACGACTAGCGGGTTCACAGATACGCAGTATTTT. Residues: CASSDTTSGFTDTQYF.

The V call is TRBV2, the J call TRBJ2-1, with D perhaps matching TRBD1 (5 bases). Germline values: CDR1 SNHLY, CDR2 FYNNEI. CDR3 length: 13 amino acids. V was cut by 6 bases and J by 4 bases, with 10 bases left in between. The CDR3 region has the DNA TGTGCCAGCAGGCCGACAGAATACAATGAGCAGTTCTTC. It encodes CASRPTEYNEQFF. The full variable domain, in which reference TRBV2 and TRBJ2-1 provide the parts outside the CDR3, is EPEVTQTPSHQVTQMGQEVILRCVPISNHLYFYWYRQILGQKVEFLVSFYNNEISEKSEIFDDQFSVERPDGSNFTLKIRSTKLEDSAMYFCASRPTEYNEQFFGPGTRLTVL.

The gene calls are TRBV6-2 or TRBV6-3 and TRBJ2-5, with 9 positions matching TRBD2. V gave up 4 bases and J gave up 5 bases; unmatched junction bases: 8. The CDR3 covers 15 residues. Germline-derived CDR1 and CDR2 are MNHEY and SVGEGT. CDR3 protein: CASSSGLAARETQYF. The DNA for the CDR3 is TGTGCCAGCAGTTCGGGACTAGCTGCCCGCGAGACCCAGTACTTC.

This clone is a singleton in its sample. The CDR3 protein is CASSLGGTDTQYF. DNA for the CDR3: TGTGCCAGTAGCCTCGGGGGGACAGATACGCAGTATTTT. The chain links TRBV19 to TRBJ2-3; 7 positions agree with TRBD2. The CDR3 extends over 13 amino acids. The junction had 3 bases not matched to a gene; V was cut back by 6 bases and J by 3 bases. CDR1 and CDR2 from the germline V gene are LNHDA and SQIVND (reference sequence).

The chain couples TRBV2 to TRBJ2-5, with 8 bases matching TRBD1. The CDR3 covers 13 residues. V lost 6 bases and J lost 6; bases outside the gene matches: 6. Per the germline V gene, CDR1 is SNHLY and CDR2 is FYNNEI. CDR3 loop: CASRHGQGKTQYF. Written as DNA, the CDR3 is TGTGCCAGCAGACACGGACAGGGAAAGACCCAGTACTTC. The variable domain in full, with the rest retrieved from reference TRBV2 and TRBJ2-5, is EPEVTQTPSHQVTQMGQEVILRCVPISNHLYFYWYRQILGQKVEFLVSFYNNEISEKSEIFDDQFSVERPDGSNFTLKIRSTKLEDSAMYFCASRHGQGKTQYFGPGTRLLVL.